This is a list of T cell receptor beta chains from one sample in a study of human T cells and chemical hapten exposure. TCRdb passed the RACE reads through MiXCR, listing each CDR3 protein once. The sample lists roughly 100,000 distinct CDR3 sequences; roughly a third were seen once. The material was whole blood, obtained in connection with sensitization to the hapten diphenylcyclopropenone (DPC). These receptors were collected from a man in his forties with alopecia areata. Some clones in this sample may be carry-over from other donors' samples. Both conserved end residues are part of each CDR3. Fields, in order: V gene, J gene, clone size, CDR3 length, D gene, CDR3 protein, CDR3 DNA. D genes are given only for firm matches. Clone size is stated in some rows and not others, as once, few, many or a class when expanded.

>TRBV7-9|TRBJ2-7|once|13|.
CASREGNTYEQYF
TGTGCCAGCAGGGAGGGAAACACCTACGAGCAGTACTTC
>TRBV27|TRBJ2-5|.|15|TRBD1
CASSFSVDRGETQYF
TGTGCCAGCAGTTTTTCGGTTGACAGGGGGGAGACCCAGTACTTC
>TRBV5-1|TRBJ2-5|few|17|TRBD2
CASSLASTSGSEETQYF
TGCGCCAGCAGCTTGGCCTCTACTAGCGGGAGCGAAGAGACCCAGTACTTC
>TRBV7-2|TRBJ2-1|.|12|.
CASSGFLDEQFF
TGTGCCAGCAGCGGCTTTTTGGATGAGCAGTTCTTC
>TRBV18|TRBJ2-5|few|14|TRBD1
CASSPPDRKETQYF
TGTGCCAGCTCACCACCGGACAGGAAAGAGACCCAGTACTTC
>TRBV12-3/TRBV12-4|TRBJ2-5|few|15|.
CASTGGRGPQETQYF
TGTGCCAGCACCGGGGGCAGGGGACCCCAAGAGACCCAGTACTTC
>TRBV20-1|TRBJ2-6|few|16|.
CSARHPQRSGANVLTF
TGCAGTGCTAGACACCCGCAAAGGTCTGGGGCCAACGTCCTGACTTTC
>TRBV6-5|TRBJ2-5|.|16|TRBD2
CASSPWLAGSQETQYF
TGTGCCAGCAGTCCCTGGCTAGCGGGGAGTCAAGAGACCCAGTACTTC
>TRBV29-1|TRBJ1-3|.|13|.
CSVSWTSGNTIYF
TGCAGCGTGAGTTGGACCTCTGGAAACACCATATATTTT
>TRBV5-1|TRBJ2-1|.|14|.
CASSGGSPIDEQFF
TGCGCCAGCAGTGGGGGGTCTCCCATCGATGAGCAGTTCTTC
>TRBV6-6|TRBJ2-5|.|13|.
CASRGRYQETQYF
TGTGCCAGCAGGGGGAGATACCAAGAGACCCAGTACTTC
>TRBV9|TRBJ2-1|.|18|TRBD2
CASSGLRLAGGRLGEQFF
TGTGCCAGCAGCGGATTAAGACTAGCGGGAGGGCGTCTGGGTGAGCAGTTCTTC
>TRBV6-2/TRBV6-3|TRBJ2-2|.|12|.
CAIGRVGGELFF
TGTGCCATCGGCCGTGTGGGCGGGGAGCTGTTTTTT
>TRBV18|TRBJ1-5|few|13|.
CASSPGYDQPQHF
TGTGCCAGCTCACCAGGATATGATCAGCCCCAGCATTTT
>TRBV5-6|TRBJ2-1|.|15|TRBD1
CASSYRQGLDNEQFF
TGTGCCAGCAGCTACCGACAGGGTCTCGACAATGAGCAGTTCTTC
>TRBV6-2/TRBV6-3|TRBJ2-3|.|15|.
CASSYGTTSTDTQYF
TGTGCCAGCAGTTACGGGACAACTAGCACAGATACGCAGTATTTT
>TRBV4-3|TRBJ1-5|few|13|.
CASSQEANQPQHF
TGCGCCAGCAGCCAAGAGGCGAATCAGCCCCAGCATTTT
>TRBV5-1|TRBJ2-1|.|13|.
CASSQGPPVEQFF
TGCGCCAGCAGCCAAGGTCCGCCGGTTGAGCAGTTCTTC
>TRBV2|TRBJ2-3|few|13|TRBD1
CASSGTGSDTQYF
TGTGCCAGCAGCGGGACAGGGTCAGATACGCAGTATTTT
>TRBV4-3|TRBJ2-6|.|19|.
CASSQEGPGEGSGANVLTF
TGCGCCAGCAGCCAAGAGGGGCCGGGAGAAGGCTCTGGGGCCAACGTCCTGACTTTC
>TRBV20-1|TRBJ2-3|.|17|.
CSVGTQTLLAGTDTQYF
TGCAGTGTGGGGACTCAGACTTTACTAGCAGGCACAGATACGCAGTATTTT
>TRBV4-1|TRBJ2-5|.|13|.
CASSQEGFETQYF
TGCGCCAGCAGCCAAGAGGGGTTTGAGACCCAGTACTTC
>TRBV5-1|TRBJ1-6|.|17|TRBD1
CASSLQPGTGTNSPLHF
TGCGCCAGCAGCTTACAACCCGGGACAGGGACAAATTCACCCCTCCACTTT
>TRBV20-1|TRBJ2-3|few|11|.
CSAHLMDTQYF
TGCAGTGCTCATCTAATGGATACGCAGTATTTT
>TRBV6-5|TRBJ1-5|once|16|TRBD1
CASSAGIGTDNQPQHF
TGTGCCAGCAGTGCGGGGATCGGGACAGACAATCAGCCCCAGCATTTT
>TRBV9|TRBJ2-2|.|12|.
CASSVVGGELFF
TGTGCCAGCAGCGTAGTAGGCGGGGAGCTGTTTTTT
>TRBV24-1|TRBJ1-2|few|12|.
CATSVNNYGYTF
TGTGCCACCAGTGTTAATAACTATGGCTACACCTTC
>TRBV6-2/TRBV6-3|TRBJ2-5|.|12|.
CASSPLEETQYF
TGTGCCAGCAGTCCCTTAGAAGAGACCCAGTACTTC
>TRBV2|TRBJ1-5|.|13|.
CAIRGLSNQPQHF
TGTGCCATCAGGGGTTTGAGCAATCAGCCCCAGCATTTT
>TRBV27|TRBJ2-2|.|14|TRBD1
CASRLTGVTGELFF
TGTGCCAGCAGGCTGACAGGGGTCACCGGGGAGCTGTTTTTT
>TRBV20-1|TRBJ2-7|.|15|.
CSARDIAGRIYEQYF
TGCAGTGCTAGAGATATTGCGGGACGTATCTACGAGCAGTACTTC
>TRBV4-2|TRBJ2-4|.|17|TRBD2
CASSQDGLAGVKNIQYF
TGTGCCAGCAGCCAAGATGGGCTAGCGGGAGTGAAAAACATTCAGTACTTC
>TRBV2|TRBJ2-2|once|13|.
CAWPGVGPGELFF
TGTGCTTGGCCGGGGGTAGGACCCGGGGAGCTGTTTTTT
>TRBV7-2|TRBJ2-7|once|14|.
CASSPPSGLYEQYF
TGTGCCAGCAGCCCGCCGAGCGGGCTCTACGAGCAGTACTTC
>TRBV7-2|TRBJ2-3|few|13|TRBD1
CASSPRDRDTQYF
TGTGCCAGCAGCCCCCGGGACAGAGATACGCAGTATTTT
>TRBV5-1|TRBJ2-3|.|17|.
CASSLTSGAAGTDTQYF
TGCGCCAGCAGCTTGACTAGTGGGGCCGCGGGCACAGATACGCAGTATTTT
>TRBV6-6|TRBJ2-3|.|14|TRBD1
CASRKQGGTDTQYF
TGTGCCAGCAGGAAGCAGGGGGGCACAGATACGCAGTATTTT
>TRBV6-5|TRBJ2-2|many|12|.
CASRPPAGELFF
TGTGCCAGCAGACCGCCCGCCGGGGAGCTGTTTTTT
>TRBV2|TRBJ1-5|.|11|.
CASGDNQPQHF
TGTGCCAGTGGGGACAATCAGCCCCAGCATTTT
>TRBV20-1|TRBJ2-2|few|16|TRBD1
CSARAKQGTNTGELFF
TGCAGTGCTAGAGCGAAACAGGGGACGAACACCGGGGAGCTGTTTTTT